This T cell receptor (beta chain) was found in a study of response to subunit inactivated influenza vaccine. There are a few counts of this clonotype. This CDR3 region has 19 residues. Germline CDR1 reads MNHNS; CDR2 reads SASEGT. V lost 2 bases to trimming and J lost 0 bases, with 22 bases between them. TCRdb itself ran the RT-PCR reads through MiXCR, one entry per CDR3 protein. The sample holds fewer than 250,000 distinct CDR3 sequences, roughly 14% seen once. This specimen was CD8+ T cells sorted from PBMCs, taken roughly 5 days after vaccination. The chain uses TRBV6-1 and TRBJ1-1; D gene unclear. The sequence came from a man aged 50 to 59 who received an inactivated influenza vaccine. The CDR3, as DNA: TGTGCCAGCAGTGAAAAGGGTAGGATTGCTTTGGGTCTGAACACTGAAGCTTTCTTT. Protein product: CASSEKGRIALGLNTEAFF.